This TCR beta chain originates from a study of post-analysis software for immune sequencing data. Overall study context: Secondary progressive, relapsing-remitting and progressive-relapsing multiple sclerosis were among the included disease courses.

General study results and limits: In patients, TRBV5-6, TRBV5-1 and TRBV20-1 belonged to five TRBV segments found more frequently than in controls. When the samples were clustered directly with F measure, those that had been prepared in the same batch showed strong co-clustering. Multiple sclerosis patients showed significantly lower normalized Chao1 diversity than controls did.

The CDR3 is made up of 14 amino acids. Trimming stripped 5 bases from V and 7 bases from J, with 15 bases between. Regarding this clonotype: Its specificity is not known.

cDNA libraries of TCR beta carried unique molecular identifiers. MiXCR, run by TCRdb on the PCR reads, gives a single entry per CDR3 protein. The sample yields roughly 650,000 distinct CDR3 sequences, approximately 60% seen once. Sequences were obtained from blood. J is TRBJ1-5 and V is TRBV12-3 or TRBV12-4; D is possibly TRBD1 (6 bases). The clonotype originates from a girl aged 2 to 10 with multiple sclerosis. CDR3 sequence reads: CASSPLQGQQPQHF. The CDR3, as DNA: TGTGCCAGCAGTCCCTTACAGGGCCAACAGCCCCAGCATTTT.